This TCR beta chain was identified during a study of T cells after yellow fever vaccination. TCRdb independently ran MiXCR on the 5' RACE reads; one entry per CDR3 protein. The sample includes approximately 600,000 distinct CDR3 sequences, approximately 13% seen only once; the top ten take about 15%. About this clonotype: Antigen unknown.

This CDR3 is 14 amino acids long. Germline CDR1 and CDR2: LNHDA and SQIVND (reference sequence). Trimming left V 3 bases short and J 4 bases short, with 12 bases between. Study observations and caveats: Only a small proportion of the clonotypes turned up in both the CD4 and the CD8 compartments, likely arising from convergent recombination. In post-booster samples, most primary-vaccination clones reappeared (roughly 96% CD4, 88% CD8).

The sequencing here drew on PBMCs, taken on the day of the yellow fever booster vaccination. The genes are TRBV19 and TRBJ1-1; D unresolved. The TCR originated in a man between 25 and 39 years old who received the YFV17D yellow fever vaccine. The CDR3, as DNA: TGTGCCAGTAGTATCTACAGCGGGGTCACTGAAGCTTTCTTT. This translates into CASSIYSGVTEAFF.